Below, 22 T cell receptor beta chains from the same sample are listed, as sequenced in a study of OX40 agonist ivuxolimab in advanced cancers. Method: immunoSEQ multiplex PCR; TCRdb's copy keeps in-frame clones and lacks some. Among tens of thousands of clones listed, roughly 89% were seen once. Sample: CD4+ or CD8+ T cells sorted from blood, taken in a trial of the OX40 agonist ivuxolimab. Source of these receptors: an adult with an advanced solid tumor such as melanoma, head and neck, liver or kidney cancer.

The chain carries TRBV11-1 and TRBJ2-1, with TRBD2 matching 8 bases. The germline CDR1 and CDR2 sequences are SGHAT and FQDESV (reference sequence). The trim removed 0 bases at V and 3 bases at J, leaving 7 bases unmatched. CDR3 length equals 17 residues. CDR3: CASSLALTSGGYNEQFF. As DNA, the CDR3 is TGTGCCAGCAGCTTAGCGTTAACTAGCGGAGGCTACAATGAGCAGTTCTTC.

V gene TRBV18 combines with J gene TRBJ1-1; D is uncertain. Germline V gene sequence: CDR1 KGHSH, CDR2 LQKENI. V was shortened by 0 bases and J by 2 bases, with 7 bases between the two germline ends. CDR3 size: 14 residues. CDR3 residues: CASSPPGPNTEAFF. In DNA form, the CDR3 reads TGTGCCAGCTCACCACCTGGCCCTAACACTGAAGCTTTCTTT.

This chain uses TRBV10-3 with TRBJ2-1, with no clear D. CDR3 length equals 16 residues. Looked up from germline, CDR1 is ENHRY and CDR2 is SYGVKD. V was cut by 1 base and J by 7 bases, with 17 bases left in between. This chain's CDR3 is CAISELDASMANEQFF. CDR3 DNA: TGTGCCATCAGTGAGTTAGACGCAAGCATGGCGAATGAGCAGTTCTTC.

CDR3 sequence reads: CAWRMGSANQPQHF. CDR3 sequence (DNA): TGTGCCTGGAGAATGGGCAGCGCTAATCAGCCCCAGCATTTT. The rearrangement links TRBV30 to TRBJ1-5; D call uncertain. The length of the CDR3 is 14 residues. Per the germline V gene, CDR1 is GTSNPN and CDR2 is SVGIG (reference sequence). Deletions cut 3 bases from V and 4 bases from J, with 13 bases between. The full variable domain, in which reference TRBV30 and TRBJ1-5 provide the parts outside the CDR3, is SQTIHQWPATLVQPVGSPLSLECTVEGTSNPNLYWYRQAAGRGLQLLFYSVGIGQISSEVPQNLSASRPQDRQFILSSKKLLLSDSGFYLCAWRMGSANQPQHFGDGTRLSIL.

The CDR3 DNA reads as TGTGCCAGTAGTCCCGGACAGGGGGGAATGGAGACCCAGTACTTC. It encodes CASSPGQGGMETQYF. The rearrangement uses TRBV19 and TRBJ2-5; 10 bases match TRBD1. Germline values: CDR1 LNHDA, CDR2 SQIVND (reference sequence). The CDR3 consists of 15 residues. Trimming removed 5 bases from V and 5 bases from J; junction bases left unmatched: 8.

The chain links TRBV27 to TRBJ1-6; D is uncertain. The CDR3 loop spans 16 amino acids. The V end was cut by 4 bases, the J end by 7 bases, with 17 bases between. In germline, CDR1 is MNHEY, CDR2 SMNVEV (reference sequence). This chain's CDR3 is CASSSQFEIANSPLHF. CDR3 nucleotides: TGTGCCAGCAGTTCCCAGTTCGAAATCGCGAATTCACCCCTCCACTTT.

The chain carries TRBV29-1 and TRBJ2-1, with TRBD2 identical over 14 bases. CDR1 SQVTM and CDR2 ANQGSEA come from the germline V gene. The J segment lost 5 bases and the V segment lost 7 bases, leaving 10 bases of the junction unmatched. CDR3 size: 16 residues. CDR3 amino acids: CSARRGLAGDDNEQFF. CDR3 DNA: TGCAGCGCCCGAAGGGGACTAGCGGGAGATGACAATGAGCAGTTCTTC.

The chain recombines TRBV29-1 with TRBJ1-6; D perhaps matches TRBD1 (5 bases). V was shortened by 4 bases and J by 9 bases, with 13 bases between the two germline ends. CDR3 length: 13 residues. Germline V gene data show CDR1 as SQVTM and CDR2 as ANQGSEA. The CDR3: CSVAQGLASPLHF. Here the CDR3 DNA reads TGCAGCGTTGCCCAGGGTCTCGCTTCACCCCTCCACTTT.

The gene calls are TRBV18 and TRBJ1-2; a possible D gene is TRBD1 (5 bases). Per germline, CDR1 KGHSH and CDR2 LQKENI. This CDR3 has 17 residues. V gave up 1 base and J gave up 0 bases, with 15 bases separating them. This chain's CDR3 is CASSPRESTGPNYGYTF. The CDR3 region has the DNA TGTGCCAGCTCACCACGGGAGAGTACGGGGCCTAACTATGGCTACACCTTC. Using reference TRBV18 and TRBJ1-2 for the parts outside the CDR3, the full variable domain is NAGVMQNPRHLVRRRGQEARLRCSPMKGHSHVYWYRQLPEEGLKFMVYLQKENIIDESGMPKERFSAEFPKEGPSILRIQQVVRGDSAAYFCASSPRESTGPNYGYTFGSGTRLTVV.

The chain is built from TRBV10-3 and TRBJ2-7, with TRBD2 matching 8 bases. This CDR3 comprises 13 residues. V dropped 6 bases and J dropped 0; count of bases not matched to a gene: 1. The germline gives CDR1 ENHRY, CDR2 SYGVKD. The CDR3 protein is CAIRSGSSYEQYF. DNA for the CDR3: TGTGCCATCAGGAGCGGGAGCTCCTACGAGCAGTACTTC.

This clone turned up a few times. The chain has TRBV18 and TRBJ2-7; 12 bases align to TRBD1. The CDR3 extends over 18 amino acids. Unmatched junction bases numbered 15, after V lost 4 bases and J lost 5 bases. Germline-derived CDR1 and CDR2 are KGHSH and LQKENI. CDR3 in DNA: TGTGCCAGCTCACGATCCGGGACAGGGGGCTTCGGTTTCCACGAGCAGTACTTC. Translated: CASSRSGTGGFGFHEQYF.

CDR3 in amino acids: CASSRQVNTGELFF. As DNA, the CDR3 is TGTGCCAGCTCCAGACAGGTGAACACCGGGGAGCTGTTTTTT. The gene calls are TRBV27 and TRBJ2-2; tentatively, D is TRBD1 (6 bases). Trimming removed 8 bases at V and 1 base at J, with 11 bases between. Germline CDR1 MNHEY, CDR2 SMNVEV (reference sequence). This CDR3 has 14 amino acids.

This clone came up a few times. V and J are TRBV25-1 and TRBJ2-3, with D perhaps matching TRBD1 (5 bases). CDR3 length: 14 residues. Trimming took 2 bases from V and 4 from J, leaving 10 bases between them. Germline values: CDR1 MGHDK, CDR2 SYGVNS. CDR3 bases: TGTGCCAGCAGTGAAGGACACGGAGCAGATACGCAGTATTTT. Its translation is CASSEGHGADTQYF.

The chain joins TRBV5-1 to TRBJ2-1; a possible D gene is TRBD1 (5 bases). The germline gives CDR1 SGHRS, CDR2 YFSETQ. V was clipped by 0 bases and J by 8 bases, with 12 bases between them. The CDR3 contains 14 residues. CDR3 amino acids: CASSLGQSMDEQFF. CDR3 DNA sequence: TGCGCCAGCAGCTTGGGACAGTCTATGGATGAGCAGTTCTTC.

The rearrangement links TRBV6-6 to TRBJ2-5; tentatively, D is TRBD2 (5 bases). CDR1 and CDR2 (germline): MNHNY, SVGAGI (reference sequence). This CDR3 comprises 15 residues. Trimming stripped 0 bases from V and 4 bases from J, with 12 bases between. CDR3 in amino acids: CASSYSTLGGETQYF. The CDR3 coding sequence is TGTGCCAGCAGTTACTCGACCCTAGGAGGAGAGACCCAGTACTTC.

The rearrangement joins TRBV5-1 to TRBJ2-2; D is unclear. Germline V gene data show CDR1 as SGHRS and CDR2 as YFSETQ. Between the trimmed V and J ends, which lost 4 bases and 5 bases, there was a span of 9 bases. The CDR3 length is 13 residues. As DNA, the CDR3 is TGCGCCAGCAGCCCCGGAGAGACCGGGGAGCTGTTTTTT. Its translation is CASSPGETGELFF.

The chain is built from TRBV4-2 and TRBJ1-2, with a possible D match to TRBD1 (6 bases). With 4 bases removed from V and 5 bases from J, the gap between germline ends came to 20 bases. CDR3 length: 16 amino acids. The V gene's germline CDR1 is LGHNA and CDR2 YNFKEQ. Here the CDR3 DNA reads TGTGCCAGCAGCCCCCTTAGGGGGGAGACAGATTATGGCTACACCTTC. It codes for CASSPLRGETDYGYTF.

This clone was counted once. The rearrangement joins TRBV14 to TRBJ1-2; 7 nucleotides match TRBD1. With 1 base clipped from V and 7 bases from J, the junction kept 6 bases outside the gene matches. The CDR3 consists of 14 residues. Germline lookup yields CDR1 SGHDN and CDR2 FVKESK. CDR3 in DNA: TGTGCCAGCAGCCAAGTAAGGACAGGCTCTGGCTACACCTTC. Translated, it gives CASSQVRTGSGYTF.

The chain joins TRBV10-1 to TRBJ2-5, with unresolved D. The germline V gene has CDR1 WNHNN and CDR2 SYGVQD (reference sequence). Trimming left V 2 bases short and J 5 bases short, with 12 bases between. The CDR3 consists of 14 residues. The CDR3 here is CASSEGGPSETQYF. The CDR3 region has the DNA TGCGCCAGCAGTGAGGGTGGGCCGAGTGAGACCCAGTACTTC.

The J gene is TRBJ2-3, the V gene TRBV5-1; the D gene is possibly TRBD2 (5 bases). CDR3 size: 15 residues. Germline V gene sequence: CDR1 SGHRS, CDR2 YFSETQ. V was shortened by 0 bases and J by 0 bases, with 8 bases between the two germline ends. The chain's CDR3 is CASSLGLASTDTQYF. As DNA, the CDR3 is TGCGCCAGCAGCTTGGGGCTAGCTAGCACAGATACGCAGTATTTT.

V gene TRBV11-2 combines with J gene TRBJ2-1; tentative D call: TRBD1 (5 bases). V dropped 5 bases and J dropped 3 bases, with 11 bases sitting between them. This CDR3 contains 14 residues. CDR1 and CDR2 (germline): SGHAT, FQNNGV. The CDR3 reads CASSARQSYNEQFF. In nucleotides, the CDR3 is TGTGCCAGCAGCGCCCGACAGAGCTACAATGAGCAGTTCTTC.

This chain connects TRBV5-4 to TRBJ1-2; D ambiguous. The CDR3 is made up of 13 amino acids. Between the trimmed V and J ends, which lost 0 bases and 5 bases, there was a span of 8 bases. CDR1 SGHNT and CDR2 YYREEE come from the germline V gene (reference sequence). DNA of the CDR3: TGTGCCAGCAGCTTGGCGTCAGTATATGGCTACACCTTC. This gives the protein CASSLASVYGYTF. Based on the CDR3 plus reference TRBV5-4 and TRBJ1-2, the full variable domain is ETGVTQSPTHLIKTRGQQVTLRCSSQSGHNTVSWYQQALGQGPQFIFQYYREEENGRGNFPPRFSGLQFPNYSSELNVNALELDDSALYLCASSLASVYGYTFGSGTRLTVV.